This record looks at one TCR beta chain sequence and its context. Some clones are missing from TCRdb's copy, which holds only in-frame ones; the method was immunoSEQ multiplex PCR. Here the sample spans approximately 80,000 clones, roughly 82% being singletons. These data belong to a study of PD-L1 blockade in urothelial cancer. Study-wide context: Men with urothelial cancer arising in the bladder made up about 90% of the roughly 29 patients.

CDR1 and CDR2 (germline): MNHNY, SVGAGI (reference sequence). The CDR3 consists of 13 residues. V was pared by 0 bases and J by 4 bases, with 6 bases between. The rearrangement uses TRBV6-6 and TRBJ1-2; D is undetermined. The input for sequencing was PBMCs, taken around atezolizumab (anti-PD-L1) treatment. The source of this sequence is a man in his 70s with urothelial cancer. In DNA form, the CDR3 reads TGTGCCAGCAGTTACTCGGGCGTCTATGGCTACACCTTC. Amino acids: CASSYSGVYGYTF.